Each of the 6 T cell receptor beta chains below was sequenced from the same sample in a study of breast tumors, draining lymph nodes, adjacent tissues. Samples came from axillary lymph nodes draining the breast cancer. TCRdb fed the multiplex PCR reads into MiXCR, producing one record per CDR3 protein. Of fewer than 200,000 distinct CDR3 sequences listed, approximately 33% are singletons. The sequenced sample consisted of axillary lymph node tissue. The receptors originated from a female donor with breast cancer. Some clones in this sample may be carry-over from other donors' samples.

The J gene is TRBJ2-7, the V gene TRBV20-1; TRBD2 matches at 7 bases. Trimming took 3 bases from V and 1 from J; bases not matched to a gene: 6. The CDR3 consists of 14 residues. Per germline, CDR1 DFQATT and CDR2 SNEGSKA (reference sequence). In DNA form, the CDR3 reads TGCAGTGCTAGGGGCGGGAGTTCTTCCTACGAGCAGTACTTC. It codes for CSARGGSSSYEQYF.

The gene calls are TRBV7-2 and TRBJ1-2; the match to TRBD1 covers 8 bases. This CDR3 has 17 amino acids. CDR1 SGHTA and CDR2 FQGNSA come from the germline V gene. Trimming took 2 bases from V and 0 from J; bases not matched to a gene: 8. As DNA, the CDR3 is TGTGCCAGCAGCTTACGCCGGACAGGGTCCGCTAACTATGGCTACACCTTC. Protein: CASSLRRTGSANYGYTF.

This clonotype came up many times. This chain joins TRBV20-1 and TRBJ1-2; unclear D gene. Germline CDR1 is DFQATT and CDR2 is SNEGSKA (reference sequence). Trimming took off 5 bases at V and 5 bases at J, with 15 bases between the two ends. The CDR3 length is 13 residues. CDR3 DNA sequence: TGCAGTGCTCGTAGCGGTTTCTCTTATGGCTACACCTTC. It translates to CSARSGFSYGYTF.

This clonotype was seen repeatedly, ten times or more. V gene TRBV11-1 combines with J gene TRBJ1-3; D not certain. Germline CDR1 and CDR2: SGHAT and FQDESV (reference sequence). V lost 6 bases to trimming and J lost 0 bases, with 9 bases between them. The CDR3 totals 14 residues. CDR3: CASSTRSSGNTIYF. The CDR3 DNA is TGTGCCAGCAGTACACGGAGCTCTGGAAACACCATATATTTT.

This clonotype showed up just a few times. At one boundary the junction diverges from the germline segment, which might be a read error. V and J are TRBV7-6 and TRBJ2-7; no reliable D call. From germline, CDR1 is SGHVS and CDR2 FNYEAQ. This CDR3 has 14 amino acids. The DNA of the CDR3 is TGTGCCAGCAGCTTATCGCAGAGCTCCTACGGGCAGTACTTC. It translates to CASSLSQSSYGQYF.

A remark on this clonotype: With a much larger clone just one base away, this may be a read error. The CDR3 here is CASSYAGGLNQPQRF. CDR3 DNA: TGTGCCAGCAGTTATGCGGGTGGTCTTAACCAGCCCCAGCGTTTT. V and J are TRBV6-5 and TRBJ1-5, with unresolved D. CDR3 length equals 15 residues. From germline, CDR1 is MNHEY and CDR2 SVGAGI.